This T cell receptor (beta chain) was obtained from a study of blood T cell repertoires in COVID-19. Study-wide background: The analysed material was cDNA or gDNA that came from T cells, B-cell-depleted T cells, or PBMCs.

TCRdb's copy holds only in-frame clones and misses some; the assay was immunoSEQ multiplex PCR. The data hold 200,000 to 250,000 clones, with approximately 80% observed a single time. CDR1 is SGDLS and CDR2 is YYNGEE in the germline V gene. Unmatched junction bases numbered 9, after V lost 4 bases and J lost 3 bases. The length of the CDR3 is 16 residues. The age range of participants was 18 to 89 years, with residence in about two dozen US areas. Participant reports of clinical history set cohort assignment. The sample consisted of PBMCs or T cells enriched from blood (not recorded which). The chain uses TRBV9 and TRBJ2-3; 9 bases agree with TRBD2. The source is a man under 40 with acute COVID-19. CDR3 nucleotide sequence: TGTGCCAGCAGCCGGGCCGGAGCGGGGGGAACAGATACGCAGTATTTT. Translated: CASSRAGAGGTDTQYF.